This T cell receptor (beta chain) was recorded in a study of T cells after yellow fever vaccination. Study-wide findings and caveats: The secondary response peaked faster, at day 5 versus 15, but was weaker.

For this clonotype: What it binds is not known.

MiXCR, run by TCRdb on the 5' RACE reads, gives a single entry per CDR3 protein. This repertoire shows some 500,000 distinct CDR3 sequences, approximately 13% found once; its top ten account for about 14%. Germline loops: CDR1 SQVTM, CDR2 ANQGSEA. The length of the CDR3 is 13 residues. The V gene lost 8 bases and the J gene lost 1 base, with 14 bases spanning the gap. The J gene is TRBJ2-5, the V gene TRBV29-1, with no clear D. The source is a man aged 25 to 40 who received the YFV17D yellow fever vaccine. Sample: PBMCs, taken on the day of the yellow fever booster vaccination. CDR3: CSSRLTSQETQYF. CDR3 sequence (DNA): TGCAGCTCCAGACTCACGAGCCAAGAGACCCAGTACTTC.